Presented here are 15 T cell receptor beta chains from one specimen sequenced in a study of T cell changes during pregnancy in multiple sclerosis. This table comes from immunoSEQ multiplex PCR, and its TCRdb copy is limited to in-frame clones, with some not included. The profile covers around 35,000 clones, with 92% appearing a single time and 1.2% taken by the ten largest. The sequencing sample was made of PBMCs (not recorded whether the cells were cultured). These receptors were taken from a female donor with multiple sclerosis, enrolled in a pregnancy study.

The rearrangement uses TRBV7-2 and TRBJ2-2; D may be TRBD1 (6 bases). V was trimmed by 5 bases and J by 5 bases, leaving 9 bases between them. Per germline, CDR1 SGHTA and CDR2 FQGNSA. There are 13 residues in the CDR3. CDR3 sequence: CASSTGMTGELFF. The CDR3 coding sequence is TGTGCCAGCAGCACAGGGATGACCGGGGAGCTGTTTTTT. The variable domain in full, with the rest retrieved from reference TRBV7-2 and TRBJ2-2, is GAGVSQSPSNKVTEKGKDVELRCDPISGHTALYWYRQSLGQGLEFLIYFQGNSAPDKSGLPSDRFSAERTGGSVSTLTIQRTQQEDSAVYLCASSTGMTGELFFGEGSRLTVL.

V is TRBV4-3 and J is TRBJ2-1, with 8 bases aligning to TRBD2. CDR1 is LGHNA, CDR2 YSLEER, per germline. V shed 2 bases and J 3 bases; nucleotides not matched to a gene: 6. This CDR3 comprises 16 residues. The CDR3: CASSQLGLGVYNEQFF. DNA of the CDR3: TGCGCCAGCAGCCAACTGGGACTAGGGGTCTACAATGAGCAGTTCTTC.

This chain links TRBV23-1 with TRBJ2-7, with 9 nucleotides matching TRBD1. TRBV23-1 is identified as an open reading frame with a role that is uncertain. With 9 bases clipped from V and 0 bases from J, the junction kept 9 bases outside the gene matches. The CDR3 extends over 15 amino acids. CDR3 sequence: CASKMGQGSSYEQYF. The DNA of the CDR3 is TGCGCCAGTAAAATGGGACAGGGAAGCTCCTACGAGCAGTACTTC.

The chain is built from TRBV4-1 and TRBJ1-4; 7 bases are shared with TRBD1. This CDR3 region has 15 residues. The germline CDR1 and CDR2 sequences are MGHRA and YSYEKL. The ends lost 4 bases at V and 8 bases at J; junction bases unmatched: 10. CDR3 loop: CASSRRQGGDEKLFF. The CDR3 nucleotides read TGCGCCAGCAGCCGTCGACAGGGAGGAGACGAAAAACTGTTTTTT.

This sequence joins TRBV7-3 and TRBJ1-1, with 7 nucleotides matching TRBD1. The CDR3 extends over 14 amino acids. Trimming at V came to 2 bases and at J to 5 bases, leaving 5 bases not matched to a gene. Germline values: CDR1 SGHTA, CDR2 FQGTGA. Here the CDR3 DNA reads TGTGCCAGCAGCTTATGGCAGGGGGGGACTGAAGCTTTCTTT. Protein product: CASSLWQGGTEAFF. The full variable domain, completed using reference TRBV7-3 and TRBJ1-1, is GAGVSQTPSNKVTEKGKYVELRCDPISGHTALYWYRQSLGQGPEFLIYFQGTGAADDSGLPNDRFFAVRPEGSVSTLKIQRTERGDSAVYLCASSLWQGGTEAFFGQGTRLTVV.

This clone was seen just once. The chain joins TRBV5-1 to TRBJ1-4; no firm D call. The germline V gene encodes CDR1 SGHRS and CDR2 YFSETQ. Trimming stripped 0 bases from V and 4 bases from J, with 7 bases between. The CDR3 is 14 amino acids. The CDR3, as DNA: TGCGCCAGCAGCTTGGGTTTGGGTAATGAAAAACTGTTTTTT. It specifies CASSLGLGNEKLFF.

The V and J genes are TRBV6-5 and TRBJ2-3; possibly TRBD1 for D (5 bases). Per the germline V gene, CDR1 is MNHEY and CDR2 is SVGAGI. This CDR3 has 14 amino acids. V lost 6 bases, J lost 3 bases, and 13 bases lay in between. This CDR3 is CASSQQVSTDTQYF. The CDR3 bases are TGTGCCAGCAGCCAACAGGTGTCAACAGATACGCAGTATTTT.

V gene TRBV7-2 combines with J gene TRBJ2-2; D is undetermined. The CDR3 totals 15 residues. CDR1 and CDR2 (germline): SGHTA, FQGNSA. V dropped 5 bases and J dropped 6 bases, with 16 bases sitting between them. CDR3 loop: CASSPWEGKAGELFF. CDR3 bases: TGTGCCAGCAGCCCATGGGAAGGGAAGGCCGGGGAGCTGTTTTTT.

The V call is TRBV7-9, the J call TRBJ2-1; TRBD1 matches 7 bases. The V segment lost 5 bases and the J segment 2 bases; nucleotides outside the gene matches: 6. The CDR3 covers 15 residues. CDR1 and CDR2 (germline): SEHNR, FQNEAQ (reference sequence). The CDR3 region is CASSDGQVAYNEQFF. CDR3 coding DNA: TGTGCCAGCAGCGATGGACAGGTGGCCTACAATGAGCAGTTCTTC.

The V and J genes are TRBV10-1 and TRBJ2-2, with no clear D. CDR3 size: 14 residues. V lost 5 bases, J lost 6 bases, and 13 bases lay in between. Germline V gene sequence: CDR1 WNHNN, CDR2 SYGVQD (reference sequence). The CDR3 DNA reads as TGCGCCAGCAGTATTGGTTCGTTGTCCGGGGAGCTGTTTTTT. Translating gives CASSIGSLSGELFF.

The rearrangement uses TRBV29-1 and TRBJ2-6, with TRBD1 as a possible D gene (5 bases). The germline V gene has CDR1 SQVTM and CDR2 ANQGSEA. The CDR3 is 14 residues long. The V end was cut by 5 bases, the J end by 2 bases, with 10 bases between. CDR3 DNA sequence: TGCAGCGTTTATATAGGGGCTGGGGCCAACGTCCTGACTTTC. Translated: CSVYIGAGANVLTF.

The rearrangement joins TRBV4-3 to TRBJ1-1, with D perhaps TRBD1 (5 bases). V was shortened by 4 bases and J by 1 base, with 7 bases between the two germline ends. CDR3 length: 13 residues. Germline V gene sequence: CDR1 LGHNA, CDR2 YSLEER. CDR3 residues: CASSLQGNTEAFF. The CDR3 DNA sequence: TGCGCCAGCAGCCTTCAGGGGAACACTGAAGCTTTCTTT.

V is TRBV9 and J is TRBJ1-3; D perhaps matches TRBD1 (5 bases). Per the germline V gene, CDR1 is SGDLS and CDR2 is YYNGEE. V dropped 5 bases and J dropped 0 bases, with 12 bases sitting between them. The CDR3 runs to 15 residues. CDR3 sequence (DNA): TGTGCCAGCAGTCGCGACAGCCTCTCTGGAAACACCATATATTTT. It yields the protein CASSRDSLSGNTIYF.

This chain uses TRBV29-1 with TRBJ2-1; 13 nucleotides agree with TRBD2. Looked up from germline, CDR1 is SQVTM and CDR2 is ANQGSEA. V lost 4 bases to trimming and J lost 2 bases; unmatched junction nucleotides: 8. The CDR3 is 17 amino acids. The CDR3 here is CSVVLTSGGIAYNEQFF. DNA for the CDR3: TGCAGCGTTGTCCTGACTAGCGGGGGGATCGCCTACAATGAGCAGTTCTTC.

V and J are TRBV6-1 and TRBJ2-1; no reliable D call. The germline gives CDR1 MNHNS, CDR2 SASEGT. There are 11 residues in the CDR3. Trimming shortened V by 3 bases and J by 9 bases, and 6 bases separated the two germline ends. In DNA, the CDR3 is TGTGCCAGCAGTGATTTGAGTGAGCAGTTCTTC. This gives the protein CASSDLSEQFF.